These 3 T cell receptor beta chains came from one sample sequenced in a study of shared clonotypes between healthy human individuals. Assay: immunoSEQ multiplex PCR; the TCRdb copy retains only in-frame clones and omits some. The sample consists of approximately 980,000 clones, around 80% of them appearing once. The material sequenced was memory CD4+ T cells sorted from blood. Subset reported: CD45RA-negative fraction. The receptors were gathered from a man younger than 35 in good health.

V and J are TRBV5-1 and TRBJ2-3; D call uncertain. Trimming removed 0 bases from V and 5 bases from J, with 7 bases in between. CDR3 length: 13 residues. CDR1 and CDR2 from the germline V gene are SGHRS and YFSETQ. The CDR3 protein is CASSLGTKDTQYF. In DNA form, the CDR3 reads TGCGCCAGCAGCTTGGGGACCAAAGATACGCAGTATTTT.

V usage is TRBV29-1 and J usage is TRBJ2-3; TRBD1 is a possible D gene (7 bases). Germline-derived CDR1 and CDR2 are SQVTM and ANQGSEA. V gave up 0 bases and J gave up 0 bases, with 10 bases separating them. The CDR3 runs to 15 residues. This CDR3 reads CSVEEAGQSTDTQYF. The CDR3 coding sequence is TGCAGCGTTGAAGAGGCGGGACAGAGCACAGATACGCAGTATTTT.

The rearrangement uses TRBV7-9 and TRBJ1-6, with D possibly matching TRBD1 (5 bases). Germline loops: CDR1 SEHNR, CDR2 FQNEAQ (reference sequence). CDR3 size: 14 residues. With 1 base removed from V and 11 bases from J, the gap between germline ends came to 12 bases. DNA of the CDR3: TGTGCCAGCAGCTTAGGAGGGGCTACGACACCCCTCCACTTT. Translated: CASSLGGATTPLHF.